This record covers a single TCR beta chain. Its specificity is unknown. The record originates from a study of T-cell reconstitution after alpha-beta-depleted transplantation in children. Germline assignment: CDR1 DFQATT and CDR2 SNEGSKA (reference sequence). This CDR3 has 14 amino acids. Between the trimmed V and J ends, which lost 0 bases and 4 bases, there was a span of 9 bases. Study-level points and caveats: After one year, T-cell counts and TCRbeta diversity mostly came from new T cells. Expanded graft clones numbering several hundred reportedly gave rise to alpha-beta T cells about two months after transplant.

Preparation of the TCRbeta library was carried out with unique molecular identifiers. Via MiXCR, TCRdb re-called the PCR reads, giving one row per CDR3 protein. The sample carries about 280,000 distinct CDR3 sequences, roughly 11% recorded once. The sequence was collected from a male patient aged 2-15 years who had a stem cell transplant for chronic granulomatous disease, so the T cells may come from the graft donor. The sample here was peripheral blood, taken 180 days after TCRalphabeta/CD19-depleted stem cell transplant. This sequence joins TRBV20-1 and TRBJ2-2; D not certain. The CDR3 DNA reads TGCAGTGCTAGAGAATCCGGGTCCACCGGGGAGCTGTTTTTT. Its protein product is CSARESGSTGELFF.